This T cell receptor beta chain was profiled in a study of regulatory T cells in long-lasting Graves disease. This clonotype was seen ten or more times. As yet, its antigen is unknown. The sample's time point: persistent/refractory GD, antithyroid drugs over 5 years with positive TRAb. PBMC-derived RNA was used for the TCR library. American Thyroid Association guidelines served as the basis for diagnosing Graves' disease. The V gene's germline CDR1 is MDHEN and CDR2 SYDVKM. V lost 4 bases to trimming and J lost 6 bases, with 19 bases between them. This CDR3 has 17 residues. Study-wide results and limits: Persistent Graves' disease cases displayed lower TCR diversity than newly diagnosed ones. Analysis covered peripheral blood alone, not thyroid tissue. Public clonotype sharing was higher in persistent than newly diagnosed patients.

CDR3 regions were amplified by Arm-PCR using iRepertoire HTBI primers to build TCR beta libraries. TCRdb independently ran MiXCR on the multiplex PCR reads; one entry per CDR3 protein. The sample shows 360,000 or so distinct CDR3 sequences, approximately 25% of them seen only once. The sequencing used peripheral blood mononuclear cells (PBMCs), collected when the disease was refractory, from a patient treated with antithyroid drugs. This clonotype was sampled from a woman between 40 and 50 years old with Graves disease. The chain employs TRBV28 and TRBJ2-6; the D gene is possibly TRBD1 (6 bases). CDR3 DNA: TGTGCCAGCAGTTCAGTCAGGACAGCCCGAACGGCCAACGTCCTGACTTTC. Its protein product is CASSSVRTARTANVLTF.